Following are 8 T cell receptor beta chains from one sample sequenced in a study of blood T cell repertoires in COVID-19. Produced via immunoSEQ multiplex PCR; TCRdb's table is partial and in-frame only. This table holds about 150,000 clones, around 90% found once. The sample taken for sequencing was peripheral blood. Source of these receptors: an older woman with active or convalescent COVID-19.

The CDR3 coding sequence is TGTGCCAGCAGCACAGGGACTAGCGGGGGGAGCTACGAGCAGTACTTC. This translates into CASSTGTSGGSYEQYF. This chain links TRBV7-2 with TRBJ2-7, with 15 bases matching TRBD2. The ends lost 5 bases at V and 3 bases at J; junction bases unmatched: 5. The CDR3 extends over 16 amino acids. Germline CDR1 is SGHTA and CDR2 is FQGNSA.

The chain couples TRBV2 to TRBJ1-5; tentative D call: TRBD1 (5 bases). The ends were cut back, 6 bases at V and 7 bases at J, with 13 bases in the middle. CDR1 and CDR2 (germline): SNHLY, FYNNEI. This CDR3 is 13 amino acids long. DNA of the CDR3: TGTGCCAGCAGGGGGACTGTGGCCCAGCCCCAGCATTTT. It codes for CASRGTVAQPQHF.

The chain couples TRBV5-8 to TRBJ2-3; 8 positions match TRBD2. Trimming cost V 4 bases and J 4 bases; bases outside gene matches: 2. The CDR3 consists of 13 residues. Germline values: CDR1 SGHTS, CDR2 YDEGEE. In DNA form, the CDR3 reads TGTGCCAGCAGCCGGGGGGGGGCAGATACGCAGTATTTT. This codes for CASSRGGADTQYF.

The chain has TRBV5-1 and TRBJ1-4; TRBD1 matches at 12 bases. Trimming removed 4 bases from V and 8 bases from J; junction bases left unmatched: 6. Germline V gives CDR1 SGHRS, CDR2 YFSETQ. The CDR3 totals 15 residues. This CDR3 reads CASSPEGTGGEKLFF. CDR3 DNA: TGCGCCAGCAGCCCGGAAGGGACAGGGGGCGAAAAACTGTTTTTT.

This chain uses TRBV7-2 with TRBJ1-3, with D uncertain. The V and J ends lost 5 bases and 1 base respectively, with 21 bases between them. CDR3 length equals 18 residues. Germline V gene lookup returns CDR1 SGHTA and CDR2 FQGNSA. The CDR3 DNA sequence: TGTGCCAGCAGCACCCCTCCATCCGTGGGGAGGTCTGGAAACACCATATATTTT. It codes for CASSTPPSVGRSGNTIYF.

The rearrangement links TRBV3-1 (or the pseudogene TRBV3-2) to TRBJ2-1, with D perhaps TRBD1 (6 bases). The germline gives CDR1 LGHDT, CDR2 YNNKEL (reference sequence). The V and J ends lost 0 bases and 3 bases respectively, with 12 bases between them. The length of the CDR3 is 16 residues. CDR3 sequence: CASSQEWGLDYNEQFF. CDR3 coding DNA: TGTGCCAGCAGCCAAGAATGGGGGCTTGACTACAATGAGCAGTTCTTC.

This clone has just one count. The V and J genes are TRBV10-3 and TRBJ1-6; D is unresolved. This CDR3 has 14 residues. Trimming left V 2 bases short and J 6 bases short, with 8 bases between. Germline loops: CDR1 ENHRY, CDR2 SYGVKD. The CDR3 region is CAISERDFNSPLHF. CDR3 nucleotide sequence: TGTGCCATCAGTGAGAGAGACTTTAATTCACCCCTCCACTTT.

CDR3 amino acids: CASSETGTGVETQYF. The CDR3 nucleotides read TGCGCCAGCAGCGAAACCGGGACAGGGGTAGAGACCCAGTACTTC. The chain couples TRBV5-1 to TRBJ2-5, with TRBD1 matching over 10 bases. V shed 4 bases, J shed 4 bases, and the junction held 7 bases outside the gene matches. Germline assignment: CDR1 SGHRS and CDR2 YFSETQ. The CDR3 is 15 residues long.